This T cell receptor beta chain was identified during a study of Ad26.COV2.S vaccination and SARS-CoV-2 variants. In the study overall: Intramuscular Ad26.COV2.S at 5x10^10 or 1x10^11 viral particles. General observations from the study: Breadth measured for non-spike TCRs was similar across vaccine and placebo recipients. Responses of spike-specific T cells (both CD8+ and CD4+) reportedly showed substantial breadth after vaccination. The TCR breadth and depth analyses may have understated or missed part of the total T cell responses.

This clone was detected once. The target antigen is unknown. The treatment is: around 19 received Ad26.COV2.S at low or high dose, single or two shots; 5 received placebo; per-sample allocation not given. Following the first vaccine or placebo injection, samples were taken on day 63. The assay was immunoSEQ multiplex PCR, and TCRdb's table has in-frame clones only and misses some. The profile shows about 460,000 clones, about 89% of them singletons. Between the trimmed V and J ends, which lost 3 bases and 6 bases, there was a span of 9 bases. The germline CDR1 and CDR2 sequences are MDHEN and SYDVKM. The CDR3 sequence is 12 residues long.

This chain uses TRBV28 with TRBJ2-7; D remains unclear. This TCR derives from a person between 18 and 59 years old who received the Ad26.COV2.S COVID-19 vaccine or a placebo. The source material was peripheral blood, sampled in a trial of Ad26.COV2.S vaccine versus placebo. The CDR3 is CASSLAWSEQYF. The CDR3 nucleotides read TGTGCCAGCAGTTTGGCCTGGTCCGAGCAGTACTTC.